The following is a T cell receptor (beta chain) sequence with its context. Its antigen is unknown. Base qualities are not provided; no much larger clone lies one nucleotide away. This sample stems from a study of CD8+CD57+ T cells in acquired aplastic anemia (dated by TCRdb to the late 2010s). Background on the whole study: A mean of about 3.2 ug of DNA, ranging from roughly 0.18 to 30 ug, was extracted from sorted CD4+ and CD8+ cells. For healthy donor samples, the average read count was about 9.9 million for CD4+ cells and roughly 12 million for CD8+ cells. Findings and caveats that apply to the study as a whole: Around 31 CD8+ CDR3 sequences were shared between patients and controls but appeared highly expressed in patients and within their immunodominant clones. Between patients and healthy controls, no significant difference in CD8+ Simpson's diversity was found (P=0.060).

Profiling of TCR beta VDJ combinations and CDR3 sequences used genomic DNA as the template. TCR repertoire sequencing was run on an Illumina HiSeq 2000. Per the authors' processing: Repertoires were assessed using TRBV/TRBJ rearrangement plots, CDR3 size and DJ length profiles, and Simpson's diversity index. The most abundant DNA sequence in the deep sequencing data was taken as the immunodominant clone. CDR3 amino acid sequences were screened for sharing across subjects and compared with published repertoires and the VDJdb database. TCRdb trimmed the raw reads at Q25, called clones with MiXCR and kept productive beta chains. CDR3 protein duplicates are merged, each entry listing the most common genes and DNA. The V and J calls were not made by the authors but by TCRdb's processing. A total of roughly 200,000 distinct CDR3 sequences appear in this sample, about 59% of them only once. About 29% of the sample lies in the top ten.

TCR repertoires of sorted CD4+ and CD8+ blood T cells from severe aplastic anemia patients and healthy subjects were deep-sequenced in the study. Ficoll-Paque density gradient centrifugation was used to isolate peripheral blood mononuclear cells. CD4+ and CD8+ T cells were sorted by FACS or magnetic beads before DNA extraction. Taken from cysteine to phenylalanine, the CDR3 has 13 residues. The only DNA kept is the CDR3, 39 bases in frame from the first base. The germline V gene (reference sequence) supplies CDR1 WNHNN and CDR2 SYGVQD. Relative to germline, V is 9 bases shorter and J is 0 bases shorter, with 11 bases between their ends.

The chain couples TRBV10-1 to TRBJ1-1, with the D gene not confidently named. This TCR was sampled from a human donor in good health. The sample consisted of sorted CD4+, CD8+, or CD8+CD57+ T cells (not recorded which) from PBMCs. At the DNA level, the sequence is TGCGCCAGTCGCAAGAGCTTGAACACTGAAGCTTTCTTT. Its amino acids are CASRKSLNTEAFF.